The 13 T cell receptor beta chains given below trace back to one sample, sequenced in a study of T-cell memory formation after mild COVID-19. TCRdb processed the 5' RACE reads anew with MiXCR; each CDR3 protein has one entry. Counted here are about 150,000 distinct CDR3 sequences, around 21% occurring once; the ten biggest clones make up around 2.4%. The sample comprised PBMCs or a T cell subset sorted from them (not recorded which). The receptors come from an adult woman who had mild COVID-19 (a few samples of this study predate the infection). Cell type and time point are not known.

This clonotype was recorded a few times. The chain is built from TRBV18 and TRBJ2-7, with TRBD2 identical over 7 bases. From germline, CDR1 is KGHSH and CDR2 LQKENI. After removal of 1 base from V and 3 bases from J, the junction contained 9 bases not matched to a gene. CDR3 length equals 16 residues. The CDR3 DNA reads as TGTGCCAGCTCACCACGGCGGCGGGAGCTTTACTACGAGCAGTACTTC. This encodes CASSPRRRELYYEQYF.

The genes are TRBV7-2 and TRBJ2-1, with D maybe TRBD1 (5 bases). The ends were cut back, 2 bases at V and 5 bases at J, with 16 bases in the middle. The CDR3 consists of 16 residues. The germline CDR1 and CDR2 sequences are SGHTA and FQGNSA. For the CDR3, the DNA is TGTGCCAGCAGCTTAATGCAGGGTAAAGCGAACAATGAGCAGTTCTTC. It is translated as CASSLMQGKANNEQFF. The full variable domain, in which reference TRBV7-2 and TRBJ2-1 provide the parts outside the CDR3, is GAGVSQSPSNKVTEKGKDVELRCDPISGHTALYWYRQSLGQGLEFLIYFQGNSAPDKSGLPSDRFSAERTGGSVSTLTIQRTQQEDSAVYLCASSLMQGKANNEQFFGPGTRLTVL.

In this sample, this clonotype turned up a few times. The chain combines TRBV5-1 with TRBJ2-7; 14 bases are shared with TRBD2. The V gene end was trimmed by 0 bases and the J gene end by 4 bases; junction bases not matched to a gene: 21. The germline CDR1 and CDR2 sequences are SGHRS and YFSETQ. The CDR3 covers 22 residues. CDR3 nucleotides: TGCGCCAGCAGCTTGGCGGACAAGACTAGCGGGAGGGCCCGATCCCCCTTATACGAGCAGTACTTC. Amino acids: CASSLADKTSGRARSPLYEQYF.

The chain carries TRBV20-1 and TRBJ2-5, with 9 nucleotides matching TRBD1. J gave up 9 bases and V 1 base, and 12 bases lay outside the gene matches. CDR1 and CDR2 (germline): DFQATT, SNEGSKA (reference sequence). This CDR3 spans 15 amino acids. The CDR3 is CSARVLTGGGGAQYF. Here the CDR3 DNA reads TGCAGTGCTAGAGTATTAACAGGGGGCGGTGGGGCCCAGTACTTC.

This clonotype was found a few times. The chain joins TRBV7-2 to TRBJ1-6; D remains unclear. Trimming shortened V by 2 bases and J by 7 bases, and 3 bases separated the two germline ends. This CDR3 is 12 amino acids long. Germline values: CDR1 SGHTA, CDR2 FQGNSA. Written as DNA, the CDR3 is TGTGCCAGCAGCTTAACGAATTCACCCCTCCACTTT. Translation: CASSLTNSPLHF.

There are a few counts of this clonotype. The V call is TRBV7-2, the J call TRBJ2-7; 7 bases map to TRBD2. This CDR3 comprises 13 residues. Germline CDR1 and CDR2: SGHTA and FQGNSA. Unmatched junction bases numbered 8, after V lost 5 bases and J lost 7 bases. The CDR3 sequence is CASSPGPGGEQYF. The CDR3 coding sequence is TGTGCCAGCAGCCCGGGGCCGGGGGGAGAGCAGTACTTC. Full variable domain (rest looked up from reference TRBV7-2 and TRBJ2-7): GAGVSQSPSNKVTEKGKDVELRCDPISGHTALYWYRQSLGQGLEFLIYFQGNSAPDKSGLPSDRFSAERTGGSVSTLTIQRTQQEDSAVYLCASSPGPGGEQYFGPGTRLTVT.

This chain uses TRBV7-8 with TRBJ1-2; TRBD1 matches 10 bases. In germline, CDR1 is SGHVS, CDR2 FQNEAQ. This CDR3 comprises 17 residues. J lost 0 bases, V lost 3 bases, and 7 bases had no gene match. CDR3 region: CASSFRDRGTSNYGYTF. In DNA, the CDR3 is TGTGCCAGCAGCTTCAGGGACAGGGGTACATCTAACTATGGCTACACCTTC.

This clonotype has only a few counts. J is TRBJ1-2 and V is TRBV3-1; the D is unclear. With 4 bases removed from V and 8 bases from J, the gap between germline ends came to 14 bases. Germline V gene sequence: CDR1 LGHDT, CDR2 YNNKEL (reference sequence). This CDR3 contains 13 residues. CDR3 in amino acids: CASSLSDRYGYTF. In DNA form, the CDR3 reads TGTGCCAGCAGCCTCTCAGACCGTTACGGCTACACCTTC. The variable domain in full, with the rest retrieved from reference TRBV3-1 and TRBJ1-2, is DTAVSQTPKYLVTQMGNDKSIKCEQNLGHDTMYWYKQDSKKFLKIMFSYNNKELIINETVPNRFSPKSPDKAHLNLHINSLELGDSAVYFCASSLSDRYGYTFGSGTRLTVV.

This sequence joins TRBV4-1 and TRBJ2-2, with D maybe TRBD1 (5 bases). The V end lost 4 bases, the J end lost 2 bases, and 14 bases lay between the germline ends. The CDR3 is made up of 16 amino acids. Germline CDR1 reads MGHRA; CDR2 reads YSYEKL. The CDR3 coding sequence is TGCGCCAGCAGCCTCGCAGGGCACCTCAACACCGGGGAGCTGTTTTTT. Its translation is CASSLAGHLNTGELFF.

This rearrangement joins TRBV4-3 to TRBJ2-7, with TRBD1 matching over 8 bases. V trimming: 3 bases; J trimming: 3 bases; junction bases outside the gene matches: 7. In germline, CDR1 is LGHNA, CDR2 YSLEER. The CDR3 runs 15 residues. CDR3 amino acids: CASSQRTGPYYEQYF. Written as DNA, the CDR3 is TGCGCCAGCAGCCAGAGGACAGGGCCCTACTACGAGCAGTACTTC.

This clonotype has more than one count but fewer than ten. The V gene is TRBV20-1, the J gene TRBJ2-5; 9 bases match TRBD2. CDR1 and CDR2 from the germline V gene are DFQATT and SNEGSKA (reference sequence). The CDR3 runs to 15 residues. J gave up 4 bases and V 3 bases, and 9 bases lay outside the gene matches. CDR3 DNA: TGCAGTGCTAGCTCGCCCGTAGCGGGGGTAGAGACCCAGTACTTC. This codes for CSASSPVAGVETQYF.

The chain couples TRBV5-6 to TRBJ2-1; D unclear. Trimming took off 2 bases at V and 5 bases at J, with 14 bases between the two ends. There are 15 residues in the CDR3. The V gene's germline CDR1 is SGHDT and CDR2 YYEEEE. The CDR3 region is CASSFLTGSHNEQFF. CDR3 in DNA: TGTGCCAGCAGCTTTTTGACCGGGTCTCACAATGAGCAGTTCTTC.

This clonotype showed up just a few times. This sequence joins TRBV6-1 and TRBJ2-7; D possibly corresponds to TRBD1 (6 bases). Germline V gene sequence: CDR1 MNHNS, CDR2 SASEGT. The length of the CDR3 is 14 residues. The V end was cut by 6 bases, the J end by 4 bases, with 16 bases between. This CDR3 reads CASRRHGQLYEQYF. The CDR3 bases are TGTGCCAGCAGACGACATGGACAGTTATACGAGCAGTACTTC.